The 27 T cell receptor beta chains below were found in one sample sequenced in a study of T cells after somatic rescue of genetic block. Assay: immunoSEQ multiplex PCR; the TCRdb copy retains only in-frame clones and omits some. Among 13,000 to 15,000 clones, 60% to 75% were seen once, and the ten largest hold 27%. The specimen sequenced was peripheral blood mononuclear cells (PBMCs). These receptors were obtained from a man aged 18 to 30.

This chain links TRBV5-1 with TRBJ2-1; 10 bases agree with TRBD1. Germline loops: CDR1 SGHRS, CDR2 YFSETQ. The V and J ends lost 3 bases and 7 bases, in that order; junction bases with no gene match: 4. The CDR3 contains 14 residues. CDR3 bases: TGCGCCAGCAGCTCTCGGACAGGGGGGAATGAGCAGTTCTTC. Its translation is CASSSRTGGNEQFF.

The chain combines TRBV5-8 with TRBJ1-2; D unclear. Trimming removed 1 base from V and 11 bases from J, with 15 bases in between. Germline V gene lookup returns CDR1 SGHTS and CDR2 YDEGEE. The CDR3 runs to 13 residues. The CDR3 nucleotides read TGTGCCAGCAGCTTGAAACCCCCCCGGAAATACACCTTC. Amino acid sequence: CASSLKPPRKYTF. The complete variable domain, with remaining parts taken from reference TRBV5-8 and TRBJ1-2, reads EAGVTQSPTHLIKTRGQQATLRCSPISGHTSVYWYQQALGLGLQFLLWYDEGEERNRGNFPPRFSGRQFPNYSSELNVNALELEDSALYLCASSLKPPRKYTFGSGTRLTVV.

In this sample, this clone turned up a few times. The chain joins TRBV11-3 to TRBJ2-7; no clear D gene. V was pared by 2 bases and J by 1 base, with 12 bases between. Germline-derived CDR1 and CDR2 are SGHNT and YENEEA. The CDR3 loop spans 15 amino acids. DNA of the CDR3: TGTGCCAGCAGCTTACGGTTATGGGTGTCCTACGAGCAGTACTTC. This codes for CASSLRLWVSYEQYF.

The CDR3 region is CASSLLLSYEQYF. The DNA of the CDR3 is TGCGCCAGCAGCTTGCTGCTCTCCTACGAGCAGTACTTC. The rearrangement links TRBV5-1 to TRBJ2-7; D unresolved. The V and J ends lost 1 base and 0 bases respectively, with 5 bases between them. CDR3 length: 13 amino acids. CDR1 is SGHRS, CDR2 YFSETQ, per germline.

By share, this clone ranks as medium-sized (0.01 to 0.1%). The rearrangement links TRBV5-1 to TRBJ2-7; maybe TRBD1 (5 bases). V dropped 0 bases and J dropped 0 bases, with 7 bases sitting between them. Germline CDR1 is SGHRS and CDR2 is YFSETQ. The CDR3 spans 14 residues. CDR3 in DNA: TGCGCCAGCAGCTTGGGACAGCTCTCCTACGAGCAGTACTTC. Translated: CASSLGQLSYEQYF.

DNA of the CDR3: TGTGCCACCAGCAGAGATCGGGGGGCCGAGACCCAGTACTTC. It codes for CATSRDRGAETQYF. The chain recombines TRBV15 with TRBJ2-7; D is perhaps TRBD2 (7 bases). The closer fit of TRBJ2-5 to the DNA end suggests the J call may be wrong. CDR1 is LNHNV, CDR2 YYDKDF, per germline (reference sequence). This CDR3 contains 14 residues.

This clone was seen a handful of times. This chain connects TRBV9 to TRBJ1-1; maybe TRBD1 (5 bases). With 2 bases removed from V and 10 bases from J, the gap between germline ends came to 18 bases. Germline CDR1 SGDLS, CDR2 YYNGEE. The CDR3 covers 14 residues. CDR3 in amino acids: CASSVTPGQGLAFF. The CDR3 nucleotides are TGTGCCAGCAGCGTGACCCCTGGGCAGGGACTAGCTTTCTTT.

The rearrangement links TRBV30 to TRBJ2-1, with TRBD1 as a possible D gene (5 bases). The CDR3 consists of 13 residues. Germline CDR1 GTSNPN, CDR2 SVGIG (reference sequence). With 0 bases removed from V and 7 bases from J, the gap between germline ends came to 10 bases. The CDR3 bases are TGTGCCTGGAGTGTACAGGACCCAAATGAGCAGTTCTTC. Amino acid sequence: CAWSVQDPNEQFF.

V usage is TRBV5-1 and J usage is TRBJ2-3; D remains ambiguous. The CDR3 sequence is 12 residues long. From germline, CDR1 is SGHRS and CDR2 YFSETQ. V was clipped by 3 bases and J by 6 bases, with 8 bases between them. CDR3 sequence reads: CASSSLMDTQYF. DNA for the CDR3: TGCGCCAGCAGCTCGCTGATGGATACGCAGTATTTT.

CDR3 nucleotides: TGTGCCATCAGAGGGCCGGGACAGGGGTACGAGCAGTACTTC. Amino acid sequence: CAIRGPGQGYEQYF. The chain combines TRBV10-3 with TRBJ2-7; 10 positions match TRBD1. J lost 4 bases, V lost 6 bases, and 6 bases had no gene match. Germline values: CDR1 ENHRY, CDR2 SYGVKD. The CDR3 runs 14 residues.

The gene calls are TRBV19 and TRBJ2-5; possibly TRBD1 for D (7 bases). V was cut by 5 bases and J by 5 bases, with 12 bases left in between. Germline loops: CDR1 LNHDA, CDR2 SQIVND (reference sequence). This CDR3 comprises 13 residues. CDR3 sequence reads: CASSPGGWETQYF. CDR3 sequence (DNA): TGTGCCAGTAGTCCAGGGGGGTGGGAGACCCAGTACTTC.

The chain links TRBV25-1 to TRBJ2-5, with 10 nucleotides matching TRBD1. CDR1 and CDR2 from the germline V gene are MGHDK and SYGVNS. The ends lost 10 bases at V and 4 bases at J; junction bases unmatched: 3. The CDR3 is made up of 12 amino acids. The CDR3 DNA reads TGTGCCACCCGGACAGGGGGAGAGACCCAGTACTTC. It is translated as CATRTGGETQYF.

This clone has only one observation. J is TRBJ2-3 and V is TRBV19; 7 nucleotides align to TRBD1. This CDR3 is 14 amino acids long. V lost 5 bases and J lost 4; bases outside the gene matches: 6. CDR1 and CDR2 (germline): LNHDA, SQIVND (reference sequence). The CDR3 loop is CASSEDRVADTQYF. In DNA, the CDR3 is TGTGCCAGTAGTGAAGACAGGGTAGCAGATACGCAGTATTTT.

By frequency in the sample, this clone is medium-sized. The J gene is TRBJ1-6, the V gene TRBV18; 9 bases are a match to TRBD1. The germline CDR1 and CDR2 sequences are KGHSH and LQKENI. The length of the CDR3 is 13 residues. V lost 3 bases, J lost 14 bases, and 5 bases stayed unmatched. CDR3 coding DNA: TGTGCCAGCTCACCTACAGGGGGCAGCTCCCTCCACTTT. Translating it yields CASSPTGGSSLHF.

This rearrangement joins TRBV27 to TRBJ2-1, with D perhaps TRBD2 (5 bases). Germline-derived CDR1 and CDR2 are MNHEY and SMNVEV (reference sequence). V was trimmed by 0 bases and J by 4 bases, leaving 13 bases between them. The CDR3 consists of 16 residues. DNA of the CDR3: TGTGCCAGCAGTTTATCCGTTTATGGAGGATACAATGAGCAGTTCTTC. Its protein product is CASSLSVYGGYNEQFF.

The chain links TRBV4-2 to TRBJ1-6; the D gene is possibly TRBD1 (6 bases). V was shortened by 2 bases and J by 7 bases, with 15 bases between the two germline ends. The CDR3 is 16 residues long. Germline CDR1 and CDR2: LGHNA and YNFKEQ. This CDR3 is CASSQKGQGQNSPLHF. DNA of the CDR3: TGTGCCAGCAGCCAAAAAGGGCAGGGACAAAATTCACCCCTCCACTTT.

The chain links TRBV25-1 to TRBJ1-4; D might be TRBD1 (6 bases). V was cut by 4 bases and J by 8 bases, with 14 bases left in between. CDR3 length: 14 amino acids. Germline V lookup: CDR1 MGHDK, CDR2 SYGVNS. This chain's CDR3 is CASSASGTLEKLFF. CDR3 nucleotide sequence: TGTGCCAGCAGTGCGTCAGGGACACTAGAAAAACTGTTTTTT.

V gene TRBV4-2 combines with J gene TRBJ2-5, with 9 bases fitting TRBD1. The junction had 1 base not matched to a gene; V was cut back by 4 bases and J by 1 base. Germline values: CDR1 LGHNA, CDR2 YNFKEQ. The CDR3 consists of 14 residues. The CDR3 sequence is CASSLGQGQETQYF. CDR3 nucleotide sequence: TGTGCCAGCAGCCTGGGACAGGGCCAAGAGACCCAGTACTTC.

By its share, this clone is medium-sized. The gene calls are TRBV30 and TRBJ2-1; perhaps D is TRBD1 or TRBD2 (5 bases each). The CDR3 consists of 15 residues. Germline V lookup: CDR1 GTSNPN, CDR2 SVGIG (reference sequence). V was clipped by 4 bases and J by 4 bases, with 17 bases between them. The CDR3 DNA is TGTGCCTGGAACCGTAGAGGGGTTCTTTACAATGAGCAGTTCTTC. Its protein product is CAWNRRGVLYNEQFF.

The V gene is TRBV19, the J gene TRBJ2-2; tentative D call: TRBD2 (7 bases). Germline V gene lookup returns CDR1 LNHDA and CDR2 SQIVND (reference sequence). This CDR3 region has 14 residues. Deletions cut 10 bases from V and 4 bases from J, with 16 bases between. CDR3 region: CATRGRGVTGELFF. In DNA form, the CDR3 reads TGTGCCACCCGGGGGAGGGGGGTCACCGGGGAGCTGTTTTTT.

The chain is built from TRBV7-9 and TRBJ1-1; D not resolved. Deletions cut 5 bases from V and 1 base from J, with 17 bases between. The germline CDR1 and CDR2 sequences are SEHNR and FQNEAQ (reference sequence). The CDR3 runs 16 residues. This chain's CDR3 is CASSPSGVIKNTEAFF. CDR3 in DNA: TGTGCCAGCAGCCCCTCTGGGGTTATCAAGAACACTGAAGCTTTCTTT.

The chain uses TRBV5-1 and TRBJ1-3; D gene ambiguous. Deletions cut 4 bases from V and 0 bases from J, with 11 bases between. The CDR3 has 15 residues. Germline CDR1 and CDR2: SGHRS and YFSETQ. CDR3 loop: CASSPGSSSGNTIYF. The CDR3 DNA is TGCGCCAGCAGCCCCGGGTCGAGCTCTGGAAACACCATATATTTT.

This clone turned up a few times. V usage is TRBV6-6 and J usage is TRBJ1-4; the D is unclear. The V end was cut by 2 bases, the J end by 2 bases, with 6 bases between. Germline lookup yields CDR1 MNHNY and CDR2 SVGAGI (reference sequence). The CDR3 has 14 amino acids. CDR3 sequence reads: CASSYEGTNEKLFF. The DNA for the CDR3 is TGTGCCAGCAGTTACGAGGGTACTAATGAAAAACTGTTTTTT.

This chain connects TRBV5-1 to TRBJ2-7, with D possibly matching TRBD1 (6 bases). Germline V gene lookup returns CDR1 SGHRS and CDR2 YFSETQ. The CDR3 spans 13 residues. V dropped 4 bases and J dropped 1 base, with 9 bases sitting between them. DNA of the CDR3: TGCGCCAGCAGCCTACAGGGTTCCTACGAGCAGTACTTC. Residues: CASSLQGSYEQYF.

V gene TRBV7-9 combines with J gene TRBJ2-4; TRBD2 matches 11 bases. The germline V gene has CDR1 SEHNR and CDR2 FQNEAQ (reference sequence). V dropped 2 bases and J dropped 0; count of bases not matched to a gene: 9. The CDR3 contains 19 residues. Here the CDR3 DNA reads TGTGCCAGCAGCTTACCTAGCGGGGGGCCTCCACTAGCCAAAAACATTCAGTACTTC. Translating gives CASSLPSGGPPLAKNIQYF.

This clone was recorded once. The chain links TRBV11-2 to TRBJ2-5; 9 bases are shared with TRBD2. Unmatched junction bases numbered 8, after V lost 1 base and J lost 8 bases. The CDR3 runs 15 residues. CDR1 is SGHAT, CDR2 FQNNGV, per germline. CDR3 sequence (DNA): TGTGCCAGCAGCTTAGCTAGGACTAGCGTTGGTACCCAGTACTTC. Its protein is CASSLARTSVGTQYF.

The chain combines TRBV28 with TRBJ1-5; TRBD1 matches at 7 bases. This CDR3 is 16 amino acids long. V lost 4 bases to trimming and J lost 11 bases; unmatched junction nucleotides: 17. Per germline, CDR1 MDHEN and CDR2 SYDVKM. The CDR3 bases are TGTGCCAGCAGTTCCTTCACAGGGGTCCGCGGGTTGGCCCAGCATTTT. It translates to CASSSFTGVRGLAQHF.